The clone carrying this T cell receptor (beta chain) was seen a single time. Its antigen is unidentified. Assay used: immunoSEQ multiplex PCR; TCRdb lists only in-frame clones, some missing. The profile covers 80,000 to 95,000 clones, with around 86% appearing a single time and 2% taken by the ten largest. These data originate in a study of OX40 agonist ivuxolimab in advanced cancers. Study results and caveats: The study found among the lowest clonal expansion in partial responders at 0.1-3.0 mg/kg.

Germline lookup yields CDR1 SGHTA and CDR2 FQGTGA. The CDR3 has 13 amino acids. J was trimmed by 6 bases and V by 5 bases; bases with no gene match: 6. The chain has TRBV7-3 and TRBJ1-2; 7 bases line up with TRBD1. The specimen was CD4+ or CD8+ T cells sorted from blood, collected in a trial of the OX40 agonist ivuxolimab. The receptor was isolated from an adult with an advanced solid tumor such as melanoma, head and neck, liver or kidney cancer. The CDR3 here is CASSQGGLDGYTF. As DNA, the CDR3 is TGTGCCAGCAGCCAGGGGGGGCTGGATGGCTACACCTTC.